These 14 T cell receptor beta chains were sequenced from one sample in a study of blood T cells in healthy people across ages. For the second PCR, which ran for about 6 to 12 cycles, a sample-barcoded 5' primer and a J-beta primer mix were used. TCRdb re-derived calls from the 5' RACE reads in MiXCR, one entry per CDR3 protein. The data show roughly 1.5 million distinct CDR3 sequences, approximately 43% seen once. Sequences were obtained from blood. The receptors shown here come from a woman between 18 and 29 years old in good health.

The V and J genes are TRBV6-6 and TRBJ1-6; no reliable D call. This CDR3 is 14 amino acids long. Germline CDR1 reads MNHNY; CDR2 reads SVGAGI (reference sequence). V was clipped by 7 bases and J by 3 bases, with 10 bases between them. CDR3 nucleotides: TGTGCCAGCATGCCTGGACTCTATAATTCACCCCTCCACTTT. Protein product: CASMPGLYNSPLHF.

This chain connects TRBV29-1 to TRBJ1-1; D gene ambiguous. The germline V and J ends were trimmed by 4 bases and 11 bases, with 14 bases remaining between them. The CDR3 spans 11 residues. The germline gives CDR1 SQVTM, CDR2 ANQGSEA. The CDR3 here is CSVVLSREAFF. The DNA for the CDR3 is TGCAGCGTTGTACTTTCACGGGAGGCTTTCTTT. Using reference TRBV29-1 and TRBJ1-1 for the parts outside the CDR3, the full variable domain is SAVISQKPSRDICQRGTSLTIQCQVDSQVTMMFWYRQQPGQSLTLIATANQGSEATYESGFVIDKFPISRPNLTFSTLTVSNMSPEDSSIYLCSVVLSREAFFGQGTRLTVV.

The V call is TRBV7-2, the J call TRBJ1-2; no firm D call. The CDR3 has 15 amino acids. Germline CDR1 and CDR2: SGHTA and FQGNSA. Trimming removed 0 bases at V and 5 bases at J, with 13 bases between. Here the CDR3 DNA reads TGTGCCAGCAGCTTAGCGGCAGGACCCCAATATGGCTACACCTTC. Its protein product is CASSLAAGPQYGYTF.

The V and J genes are TRBV5-1 and TRBJ2-3; 13 nucleotides agree with TRBD2. CDR3 size: 16 residues. Germline CDR1 is SGHRS and CDR2 is YFSETQ. The trim removed 2 bases at V and 1 base at J, leaving 1 base unmatched. Written as DNA, the CDR3 is TGCGCCAGCAGCTTCGGGACTAGCGGGGGCACAGATACGCAGTATTTT. It specifies CASSFGTSGGTDTQYF.

The chain uses TRBV18 and TRBJ2-3; TRBD1 matches 10 bases. Germline-derived CDR1 and CDR2 are KGHSH and LQKENI. The V gene end was trimmed by 5 bases and the J gene end by 1 base; junction bases not matched to a gene: 6. This CDR3 comprises 16 residues. The CDR3 nucleotides read TGTGCCAGCTCAACAGGGACAGGGGAAGGCACAGATACGCAGTATTTT. Translating it yields CASSTGTGEGTDTQYF.

The chain joins TRBV5-5 to TRBJ2-1, with D unclear. This CDR3 has 14 residues. The V gene lost 2 bases and the J gene lost 10 bases, with 16 bases spanning the gap. CDR1 and CDR2 (germline): SGHKS, YYEKEE (reference sequence). This CDR3 is CASSLKILGWEQFF. CDR3 nucleotide sequence: TGTGCCAGCAGCTTAAAAATTCTGGGCTGGGAGCAGTTCTTC.

The rearrangement uses TRBV24-1 and TRBJ2-1; D gene uncertain. Gene TRBJ2-7 matches the end of the DNA better, so the J call may be wrong. The germline gives CDR1 KGHDR, CDR2 SFDVKD. CDR3 length: 15 amino acids. The DNA for the CDR3 is TGTGCCACCAGTGATATTGAGAGCTCCTACAATGAGCAGTACTTC. Translating it yields CATSDIESSYNEQYF.

There are many counts of this clonotype. This chain joins TRBV20-1 and TRBJ1-2; D is uncertain. This CDR3 has 13 residues. Germline-derived CDR1 and CDR2 are DFQATT and SNEGSKA (reference sequence). V was clipped by 3 bases and J by 2 bases, with 10 bases between them. In DNA form, the CDR3 reads TGCAGTGCTAGCCATCGCTTGAACTATGGCTACACCTTC. Translating gives CSASHRLNYGYTF.

The rearrangement links TRBV20-1 to TRBJ1-5; perhaps TRBD1 as D (5 bases). From germline, CDR1 is DFQATT and CDR2 SNEGSKA (reference sequence). Trimming took off 0 bases at V and 6 bases at J, with 18 bases between the two ends. The CDR3 extends over 16 amino acids. CDR3 region: CSARDQEQGESQPQHF. The CDR3 nucleotides read TGCAGTGCTAGAGATCAGGAGCAGGGTGAGAGTCAGCCCCAGCATTTT.

This chain links TRBV28 with TRBJ2-7; D gene uncertain. Trimming cost V 3 bases and J 5 bases, with 11 bases left between them. CDR3 length: 13 residues. Germline lookup yields CDR1 MDHEN and CDR2 SYDVKM. The CDR3 is CASSFAGAHEQYF. CDR3 bases: TGTGCCAGCAGTTTCGCAGGTGCCCACGAGCAGTACTTC.

The rearrangement uses TRBV5-5 and TRBJ1-2; D possibly corresponds to TRBD1 (6 bases). The CDR3 is 15 residues long. Germline V CDR1 and CDR2: SGHKS, YYEKEE (reference sequence). Trimming left V 4 bases short and J 4 bases short, with 17 bases between. The CDR3 here is CASSLGHIFSYGYTF. The DNA for the CDR3 is TGTGCCAGCAGCCTGGGACACATCTTCTCCTATGGCTACACCTTC.

About this clonotype itself: An end of the junction differs from the germline gene, which may be a read error. The J gene is TRBJ2-5, the V gene TRBV7-2; 7 bases fit TRBD1. The J call is uncertain, as TRBJ2-7 better fits the DNA end. The CDR3 runs to 13 residues. Germline V lookup: CDR1 SGHTA, CDR2 FQGNSA. CDR3 in DNA: TGTGCTAGCAGCTGGGGACAGATCTGCGAGCAGTACTTC. Encoded protein: CASSWGQICEQYF.

The V call is TRBV6-2 or TRBV6-3, the J call TRBJ2-2; weak D call: TRBD1 (6 bases). CDR1 MNHEY and CDR2 SVGEGT come from the germline V gene. The CDR3 is made up of 16 amino acids. The ends were cut back, 7 bases at V and 4 bases at J, with 19 bases in the middle. The CDR3 sequence is CASTLKGGSFTGELFF. The CDR3 nucleotides read TGTGCCAGCACTCTTAAAGGGGGTAGCTTCACCGGGGAGCTGTTTTTT.

Here the CDR3 reads CASSFVFSGVSYEQYF. In nucleotides, the CDR3 is TGTGCCAGCAGTTTTGTGTTTAGCGGGGTCTCCTACGAGCAGTACTTC. The V call is TRBV6-2 or TRBV6-3, the J call TRBJ2-7, with 8 bases identical to TRBD2. This CDR3 comprises 16 residues. V gave up 4 bases and J gave up 0 bases; unmatched junction bases: 8. Germline CDR1 and CDR2: MNHEY and SVGEGT.